This is a list of T cell receptor beta chains from one sample in a study of blood T cell repertoires in COVID-19. Method: immunoSEQ multiplex PCR; TCRdb's copy keeps in-frame clones and lacks some. Of roughly 260,000 clones listed, around four fifths are singletons. Sequences were obtained from peripheral blood. The source is an older woman with acute or convalescent COVID-19. Each CDR3 is given with its conserved first and last residue. The order of the fields is J gene, V gene, clone size, D gene, CDR3 length, CDR3 protein. The D gene is left open where the match is weak. Where a row states a size, it is once, few, many or the class of an expanded clone; other rows omit it.

J gene: TRBJ1-6
V gene: TRBV4-2
clone size: -
D gene: TRBD1
CDR3 length: 16
CDR3 protein: CASSQDGDRVNSPLHF

J gene: TRBJ1-1
V gene: TRBV3-1/TRBV3-2
clone size: once
D gene: TRBD1
CDR3 length: 17
CDR3 protein: CASSRTGIDRGRTEAFF

J gene: TRBJ1-2
V gene: TRBV4-3
clone size: -
D gene: -
CDR3 length: 14
CDR3 protein: CASSQERARYGYTF

J gene: TRBJ1-1
V gene: TRBV18
clone size: once
D gene: TRBD1
CDR3 length: 14
CDR3 protein: CASSPKTGGTEAFF

J gene: TRBJ1-2
V gene: TRBV5-1
clone size: -
D gene: TRBD1
CDR3 length: 15
CDR3 protein: CASSIGQGEDYGYTF

J gene: TRBJ2-7
V gene: TRBV10-3
clone size: -
D gene: TRBD2
CDR3 length: 13
CDR3 protein: CAATSGLPYEQYF

J gene: TRBJ1-1
V gene: TRBV9
clone size: -
D gene: TRBD1
CDR3 length: 15
CDR3 protein: CASSPGVTGHTEAFF

J gene: TRBJ2-2
V gene: TRBV6-5
clone size: -
D gene: TRBD1
CDR3 length: 14
CDR3 protein: CASNEDRGFGELFF

J gene: TRBJ1-5
V gene: TRBV27
clone size: -
D gene: TRBD1
CDR3 length: 15
CDR3 protein: CASSRDRALRQPQHF

J gene: TRBJ2-7
V gene: TRBV12-5
clone size: -
D gene: -
CDR3 length: 13
CDR3 protein: CASGLGQGYEQYF

J gene: TRBJ2-7
V gene: TRBV7-7
clone size: -
D gene: TRBD1
CDR3 length: 15
CDR3 protein: CASSLEQGATYEQYF

J gene: TRBJ1-5
V gene: TRBV10-1
clone size: -
D gene: -
CDR3 length: 14
CDR3 protein: CASSDGPPYQPQHF

J gene: TRBJ1-1
V gene: TRBV5-5
clone size: few
D gene: TRBD1
CDR3 length: 15
CDR3 protein: CASSPLRTGYTEAFF

J gene: TRBJ2-3
V gene: TRBV28
clone size: -
D gene: -
CDR3 length: 13
CDR3 protein: CASMAGAPDTQYF

J gene: TRBJ2-5
V gene: TRBV10-3
clone size: -
D gene: -
CDR3 length: 14
CDR3 protein: CAISEGLTQETQYF

J gene: TRBJ1-1
V gene: TRBV5-5
clone size: -
D gene: -
CDR3 length: 12
CDR3 protein: CASSLESAEAFF

J gene: TRBJ2-7
V gene: TRBV3-1/TRBV3-2
clone size: -
D gene: TRBD1
CDR3 length: 14
CDR3 protein: CASSQGGQGTEQYF

J gene: TRBJ1-4
V gene: TRBV7-2
clone size: -
D gene: TRBD1
CDR3 length: 12
CDR3 protein: CASSSDRGRMFF

J gene: TRBJ1-2
V gene: TRBV30
clone size: -
D gene: TRBD1
CDR3 length: 13
CDR3 protein: CAWSRRGLYGYTF

J gene: TRBJ1-5
V gene: TRBV19
clone size: once
D gene: TRBD1
CDR3 length: 15
CDR3 protein: CASSRGQGPYQPQHF

J gene: TRBJ2-2
V gene: TRBV5-1
clone size: -
D gene: -
CDR3 length: 17
CDR3 protein: CASSLHRVRATSGELFF

J gene: TRBJ1-2
V gene: TRBV6-5
clone size: -
D gene: TRBD1
CDR3 length: 15
CDR3 protein: CASRRAGQGNYGYTF

J gene: TRBJ2-4
V gene: TRBV18
clone size: once
D gene: -
CDR3 length: 16
CDR3 protein: CASSPPEGAVKNIQYF

J gene: TRBJ2-1
V gene: TRBV7-2
clone size: -
D gene: -
CDR3 length: 13
CDR3 protein: CASSLDFYNEQFF